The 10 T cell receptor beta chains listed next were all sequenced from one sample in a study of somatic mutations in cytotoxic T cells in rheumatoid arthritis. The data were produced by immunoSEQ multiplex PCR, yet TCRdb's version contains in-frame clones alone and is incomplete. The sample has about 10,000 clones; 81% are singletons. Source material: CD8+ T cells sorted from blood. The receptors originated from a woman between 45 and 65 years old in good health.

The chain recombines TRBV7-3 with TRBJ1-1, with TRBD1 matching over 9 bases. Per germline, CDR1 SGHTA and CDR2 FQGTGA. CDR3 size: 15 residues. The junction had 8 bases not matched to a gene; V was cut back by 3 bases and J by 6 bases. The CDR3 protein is CASSFTGGAGAEAFF. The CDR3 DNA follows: TGTGCCAGCAGCTTCACAGGGGGCGCAGGGGCTGAAGCTTTCTTT.

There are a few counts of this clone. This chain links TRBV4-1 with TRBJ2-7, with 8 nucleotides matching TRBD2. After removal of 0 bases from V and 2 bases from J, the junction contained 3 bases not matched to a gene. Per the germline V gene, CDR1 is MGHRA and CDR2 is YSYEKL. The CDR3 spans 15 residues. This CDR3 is CASSQEAAGAYEQYF. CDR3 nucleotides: TGCGCCAGCAGCCAAGAAGCAGCGGGGGCCTACGAGCAGTACTTC.

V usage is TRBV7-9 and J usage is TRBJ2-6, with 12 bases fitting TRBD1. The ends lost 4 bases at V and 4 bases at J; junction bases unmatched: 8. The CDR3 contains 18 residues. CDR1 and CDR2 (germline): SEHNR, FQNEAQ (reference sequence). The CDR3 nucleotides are TGTGCCAGCAGCTCCACCCGGGACAGGGGGCCGGGGGCCAACGTCCTGACTTTC. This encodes CASSSTRDRGPGANVLTF.

The CDR3, as DNA: TGTGCCAGCAGCCCAAACAGACCTAAGCAGTACTTC. Its translation: CASSPNRPKQYF. This rearrangement joins TRBV5-5 to TRBJ2-7; the D is unclear. The V gene lost 4 bases and the J gene lost 8 bases, with 13 bases spanning the gap. There are 12 residues in the CDR3. From germline, CDR1 is SGHKS and CDR2 YYEKEE (reference sequence). The full variable domain, in which reference TRBV5-5 and TRBJ2-7 provide the parts outside the CDR3, is DAGVTQSPTHLIKTRGQQVTLRCSPISGHKSVSWYQQVLGQGPQFIFQYYEKEERGRGNFPDRFSARQFPNYSSELNVNALLLGDSALYLCASSPNRPKQYFGPGTRLTVT.

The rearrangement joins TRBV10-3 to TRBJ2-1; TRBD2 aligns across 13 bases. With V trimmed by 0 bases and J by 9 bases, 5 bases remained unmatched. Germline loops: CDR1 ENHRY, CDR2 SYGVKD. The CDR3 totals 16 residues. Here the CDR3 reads CAISESTSGGAGEQFF. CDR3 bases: TGTGCCATCAGTGAGTCAACTAGCGGGGGGGCCGGTGAGCAGTTCTTC.

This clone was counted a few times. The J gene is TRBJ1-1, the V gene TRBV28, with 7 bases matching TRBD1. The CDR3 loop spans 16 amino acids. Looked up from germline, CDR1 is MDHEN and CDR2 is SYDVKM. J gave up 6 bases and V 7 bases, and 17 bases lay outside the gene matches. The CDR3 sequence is CASTPPGGQGGAEAFF. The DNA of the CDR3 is TGTGCCAGCACCCCTCCAGGGGGGCAGGGGGGTGCTGAAGCTTTCTTT.

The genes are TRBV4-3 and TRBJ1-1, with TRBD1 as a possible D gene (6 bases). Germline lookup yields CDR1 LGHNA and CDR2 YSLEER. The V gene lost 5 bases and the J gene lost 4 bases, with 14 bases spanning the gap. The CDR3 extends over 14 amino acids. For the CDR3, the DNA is TGCGCCAGCAGCTCTAGGGGGGGGGCCACTGAAGCTTTCTTT. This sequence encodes CASSSRGGATEAFF.

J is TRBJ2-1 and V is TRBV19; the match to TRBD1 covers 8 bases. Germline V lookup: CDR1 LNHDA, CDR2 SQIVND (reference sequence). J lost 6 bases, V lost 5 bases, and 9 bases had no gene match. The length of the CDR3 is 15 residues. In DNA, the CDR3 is TGTGCCAGTAGTGCCCGGACAGGGTTCTTCAATGAGCAGTTCTTC. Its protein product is CASSARTGFFNEQFF.

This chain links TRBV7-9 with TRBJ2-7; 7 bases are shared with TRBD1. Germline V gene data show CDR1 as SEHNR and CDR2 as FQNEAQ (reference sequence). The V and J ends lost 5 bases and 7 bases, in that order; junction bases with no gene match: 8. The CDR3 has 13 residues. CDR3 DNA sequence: TGTGCCAGCAGCCAACGACAGGGTGAGGAGCAGTACTTC. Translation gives CASSQRQGEEQYF.

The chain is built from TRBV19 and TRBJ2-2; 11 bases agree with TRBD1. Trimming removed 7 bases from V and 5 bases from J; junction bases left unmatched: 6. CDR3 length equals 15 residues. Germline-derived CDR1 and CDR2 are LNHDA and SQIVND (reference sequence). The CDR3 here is CASIVGTGGTGELFF. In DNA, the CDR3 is TGTGCCAGTATAGTGGGGACAGGGGGAACCGGGGAGCTGTTTTTT.